The 4 T cell receptor beta chains presented below share a single source sample, sequenced in a study of blood T cell repertoires in COVID-19. Here immunoSEQ multiplex PCR was the method, and the copy in TCRdb shows in-frame clones only, minus some. The repertoire holds roughly 200,000 clones, with 86% as singletons. Source material: PBMCs or T cells enriched from blood (not recorded which). The receptor source for this set is a woman aged 40 to 49 with acute COVID-19.

The rearrangement uses TRBV2 and TRBJ1-2; D is unclear. This CDR3 is built from 13 residues. The germline V and J ends were trimmed by 4 bases and 0 bases, with 6 bases remaining between them. Germline CDR1 is SNHLY and CDR2 is FYNNEI. The DNA for the CDR3 is TGTGCCAGCAGTGTTACAGCTAACTATGGCTACACCTTC. Protein sequence: CASSVTANYGYTF.

The J gene is TRBJ2-4, the V gene TRBV19; D not certain. CDR1 LNHDA and CDR2 SQIVND come from the germline V gene (reference sequence). The CDR3 length is 16 residues. V was trimmed by 5 bases and J by 0 bases, leaving 14 bases between them. CDR3 nucleotide sequence: TGTGCCAGTAGTTTGGGCAGGTCCTTAGCCAAAAACATTCAGTACTTC. It specifies CASSLGRSLAKNIQYF.

The DNA of the CDR3 is TGTGCCAGCAGCTTTGGACTGATGAACACTGAAGCTTTCTTT. Protein sequence: CASSFGLMNTEAFF. The V and J genes are TRBV11-3 and TRBJ1-1; D not resolved. The germline V gene encodes CDR1 SGHNT and CDR2 YENEEA. The V end lost 3 bases, the J end lost 0 bases, and 8 bases lay between the germline ends. This CDR3 is 14 amino acids long. Full variable domain (missing parts from reference TRBV11-3 and TRBJ1-1): EAGVVQSPRYKIIEKKQPVAFWCNPISGHNTLYWYLQNLGQGPELLIRYENEEAVDDSQLPKDRFSAERLKGVDSTLKIQPAELGDSAVYLCASSFGLMNTEAFFGQGTRLTVV.

The chain joins TRBV30 to TRBJ2-2, with D possibly TRBD2 on 7 matching bases. The CDR3 contains 15 residues. V was pared by 0 bases and J by 7 bases, with 15 bases between. Germline V CDR1 and CDR2: GTSNPN, SVGIG (reference sequence). As DNA, the CDR3 is TGTGCCTGGAGTGTACGGGGGGCGTCGATCGGGGAGCTGTTTTTT. Protein product: CAWSVRGASIGELFF.